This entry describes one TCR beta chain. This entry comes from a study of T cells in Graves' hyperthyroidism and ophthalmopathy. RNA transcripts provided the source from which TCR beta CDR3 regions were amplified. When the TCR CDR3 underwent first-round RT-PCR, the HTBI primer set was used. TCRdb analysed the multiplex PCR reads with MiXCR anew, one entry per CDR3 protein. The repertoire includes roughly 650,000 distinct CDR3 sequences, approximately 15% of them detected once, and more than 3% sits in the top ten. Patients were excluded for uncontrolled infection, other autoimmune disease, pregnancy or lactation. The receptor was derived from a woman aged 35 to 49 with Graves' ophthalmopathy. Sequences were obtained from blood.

The CDR3 loop is CSAKQGAGPEKLFF. The CDR3 DNA is TGCAGTGCTAAACAGGGGGCAGGCCCCGAAAAACTGTTTTTT. V is TRBV20-1 and J is TRBJ1-4, with TRBD1 matching over 9 bases. CDR3 length: 14 residues. Unmatched junction bases numbered 8, after V lost 4 bases and J lost 8 bases. CDR1 is DFQATT and CDR2 is SNEGSKA in the germline V gene (reference sequence).